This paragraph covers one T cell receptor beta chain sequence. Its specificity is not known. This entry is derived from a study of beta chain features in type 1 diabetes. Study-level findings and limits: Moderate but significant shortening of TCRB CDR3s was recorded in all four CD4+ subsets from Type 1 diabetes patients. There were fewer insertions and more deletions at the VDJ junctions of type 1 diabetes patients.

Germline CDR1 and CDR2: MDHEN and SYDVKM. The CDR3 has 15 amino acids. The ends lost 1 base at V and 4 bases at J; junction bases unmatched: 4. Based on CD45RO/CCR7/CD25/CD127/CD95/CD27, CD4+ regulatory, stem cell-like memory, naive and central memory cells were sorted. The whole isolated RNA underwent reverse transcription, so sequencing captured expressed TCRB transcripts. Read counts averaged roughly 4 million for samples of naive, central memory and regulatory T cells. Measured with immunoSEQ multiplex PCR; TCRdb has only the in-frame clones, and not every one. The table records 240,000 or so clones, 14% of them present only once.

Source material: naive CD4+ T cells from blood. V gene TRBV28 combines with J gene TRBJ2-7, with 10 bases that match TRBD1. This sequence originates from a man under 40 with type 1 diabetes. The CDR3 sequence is CASSLFRDRGYEQYF. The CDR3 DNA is TGTGCCAGCAGTTTATTCCGGGACAGGGGTTACGAGCAGTACTTC.